These T cell receptor beta chains were read from a single sample in a study of cytomegalovirus exposure and HLA in healthy donors. Sequencing was performed with immunoSEQ multiplex PCR; in TCRdb, only in-frame clones are kept and a portion is missing. The sample has about 150,000 clones; roughly three fifths are singletons. The sample taken for sequencing was PBMCs. The receptor source for this set is a woman aged 55-70 years in good health and CMV-seronegative. The CDR3 runs from the conserved cysteine through the conserved F or W. D genes are given only for firm matches. Expanded clones are given a class, and other clones once, few, many or no size at all.

V	size	J	D	DNA	CDR3
TRBV10-3	NA	TRBJ1-2	NA	TGTGCCGTTGGGAAGGGGCAGGACTATGGCTACACCTTC	CAVGKGQDYGYTF
TRBV7-8	NA	TRBJ1-5	NA	TGTGCCAGCAGCTTAGCGGGGGGGATCAATCAGCCCCAGCATTTT	CASSLAGGINQPQHF
TRBV19	NA	TRBJ1-5	TRBD1	TGTGCCAGTAGTATTGTTGTCACAGGGGGCCAGCCCCAGCATTTT	CASSIVVTGGQPQHF
TRBV7-8	few	TRBJ2-4	TRBD1	TGTGCCAGCAGCTTAGAGGACAGGGTGTCGGGCCTAGGTCGTACTGCCAAAAACATTCAGTACTTC	CASSLEDRVSGLGRTAKNIQYF
TRBV5-6	NA	TRBJ2-5	NA	TGTGCCAGCACCATAGGGGTTACAGGGATCTCTTCGGAGACCCAGTACTTC	CASTIGVTGISSETQYF
TRBV5-4	NA	TRBJ2-7	NA	TGTGCCAGCAGCATGCCGACTAGCTCCTACGAGCAGTACTTC	CASSMPTSSYEQYF
TRBV7-2	NA	TRBJ2-7	NA	TGTGCCAGCAGCTTAGCGGGGAGAATGCTCCCCCTCCACGAGCAGTACTTC	CASSLAGRMLPLHEQYF
TRBV5-1	NA	TRBJ2-2	NA	TGCGCCAGCACCCCCAGGGACACCGGGGAGCTGTTTTTT	CASTPRDTGELFF
TRBV7-8	few	TRBJ1-4	NA	TGTGCCAGCAGCCCAAGGGGCACAGGGAATGAAAAACTGTTTTTT	CASSPRGTGNEKLFF
TRBV27	NA	TRBJ2-3	TRBD1	TGTGCCAGCAGGATCTACAGGGGAGGCACAGATACGCAGTATTTT	CASRIYRGGTDTQYF
TRBV19	NA	TRBJ2-2	NA	TGTGCCAGTAGAAAAGGAGGGTCGAACACCGGGGAGCTGTTTTTT	CASRKGGSNTGELFF
TRBV5-1	NA	TRBJ2-7	TRBD2	TGCGCCAGCAGCTTGGGGGCGGGAGCAGGTTACGAGCAGTACTTC	CASSLGAGAGYEQYF
TRBV9	NA	TRBJ2-7	TRBD2	TGTGCCAGCAGCGCTGGGACTAGCGGTTTCTACGAGCAGTACTTC	CASSAGTSGFYEQYF
TRBV6-6	NA	TRBJ1-5	NA	TGTGCCAGCAGTTACTCGAGCCAGGGCAATCAGCCCCAGCATTTT	CASSYSSQGNQPQHF
TRBV5-1	NA	TRBJ2-2	NA	TGCGCCAGCACCAAACCCGCCAGGGGGAACACCGGGGAGCTGTTTTTT	CASTKPARGNTGELFF
TRBV10-3	NA	TRBJ1-4	NA	TGTGCCATCAGTACCACCGGAGGTTTAACTAATGAAAAACTGTTTTTT	CAISTTGGLTNEKLFF
TRBV7-2	NA	TRBJ2-4	NA	TGTGCCAGCAGCTTAGGGACACCCGGCGTGGGCATTCAGTACTTC	CASSLGTPGVGIQYF
TRBV9	NA	TRBJ2-1	TRBD2	TGTGCCAGCAGCCTGACTCCGGGACTAGCGGGGGCCAGCTCCTACAATGAGCAGTTCTTC	CASSLTPGLAGASSYNEQFF